The next 30 T cell receptor beta chains were all read from a single sample in a study of CD8 T cells in Susac syndrome. Reverse transcription of about 0.5 to 1 ug RNA was carried out with random hexamers. TCRdb reprocessed the immunoSEQ multiplex PCR reads with MiXCR, giving one entry per CDR3 protein. Counted here are roughly 190,000 distinct CDR3 sequences, about 95% occurring once; the ten biggest clones make up 0.085% to 0.12%. Sequenced: CD4+ T cells from PBMCs. The receptors originated from a human donor in good health.

The chain has TRBV7-2 and TRBJ2-1, with 7 bases lining up with TRBD2. Per germline, CDR1 SGHTA and CDR2 FQGNSA. With V trimmed by 5 bases and J by 8 bases, 9 bases remained unmatched. The CDR3 totals 14 residues. CDR3 bases: TGTGCCAGCAGCCCGTTGTTGCGGGAGTATGAGCAGTTCTTC. Translated: CASSPLLREYEQFF.

The chain carries TRBV19 and TRBJ2-2; D is possibly TRBD2 (5 bases). Between the trimmed V and J ends, which lost 5 bases and 4 bases, there was a span of 11 bases. Germline loops: CDR1 LNHDA, CDR2 SQIVND (reference sequence). CDR3 length: 14 residues. The CDR3 sequence: CASSQPGSTGELFF. In DNA, the CDR3 is TGTGCCAGTAGTCAACCGGGGAGCACCGGGGAGCTGTTTTTT.

As for this clonotype: Here the CDR3 omits its conserved ending phenylalanine or tryptophan, so a read error is the likely source. This sequence joins TRBV29-1 and TRBJ2-3; D is uncertain. The V end was cut by 2 bases, the J end by 12 bases, with 12 bases between. CDR3 size: 11 residues. Germline assignment: CDR1 SQVTM and CDR2 ANQGSEA. CDR3 sequence reads: CSVEYTERQYL. The CDR3 DNA reads as TGCAGCGTTGAATACACCGAACGACAGTATTTG.

The chain has TRBV20-1 and TRBJ2-1, with D perhaps TRBD2 (6 bases). The CDR3 is made up of 14 amino acids. Trimming removed 3 bases from V and 3 bases from J, with 12 bases in between. Per the germline V gene, CDR1 is DFQATT and CDR2 is SNEGSKA (reference sequence). CDR3 loop: CSARGRDLYNEQFF. DNA of the CDR3: TGCAGTGCTAGGGGGCGGGACCTCTACAATGAGCAGTTCTTC.

The CDR3 DNA reads TGCAGCGTTTCCCAGGATAGGGATACGCAGTATTTT. Its protein is CSVSQDRDTQYF. The chain couples TRBV29-1 to TRBJ2-3; D is uncertain. CDR3 length: 12 amino acids. V lost 5 bases and J 6 bases, leaving 12 bases between the germline ends. Looked up from germline, CDR1 is SQVTM and CDR2 is ANQGSEA.

The chain joins TRBV9 to TRBJ1-2, with TRBD1 as a possible D gene (6 bases). This CDR3 has 12 residues. The V end lost 4 bases, the J end lost 8 bases, and 12 bases lay between the germline ends. Germline CDR1 reads SGDLS; CDR2 reads YYNGEE. The CDR3 sequence is CASSPIQGGYTF. DNA of the CDR3: TGTGCCAGCAGCCCAATCCAGGGGGGCTACACCTTC.

This chain uses TRBV29-1 with TRBJ1-2; 8 nucleotides align to TRBD1. The CDR3 is made up of 11 amino acids. Germline CDR1 is SQVTM and CDR2 is ANQGSEA. V lost 7 bases and J lost 8; bases outside the gene matches: 6. The CDR3 sequence: CSGGTGGGYTF. The CDR3 bases are TGCAGCGGTGGGACAGGAGGCGGCTACACCTTC. The complete variable domain, with remaining parts taken from reference TRBV29-1 and TRBJ1-2, reads SAVISQKPSRDICQRGTSLTIQCQVDSQVTMMFWYRQQPGQSLTLIATANQGSEATYESGFVIDKFPISRPNLTFSTLTVSNMSPEDSSIYLCSGGTGGGYTFGSGTRLTVV.

The chain carries TRBV7-9 and TRBJ2-7; TRBD2 aligns across 7 bases. Germline loops: CDR1 SEHNR, CDR2 FQNEAQ (reference sequence). The length of the CDR3 is 15 residues. V was clipped by 4 bases and J by 3 bases; unmatched bases: 9. The CDR3 DNA is TGTGCCAGCAGCTCACAGCGGGGCCAGGGCTACGAGCAGTACTTC. Its protein is CASSSQRGQGYEQYF.

The V and J genes are TRBV29-1 and TRBJ2-6; D gene uncertain. Trimming removed 4 bases at V and 4 bases at J, with 14 bases between. Germline values: CDR1 SQVTM, CDR2 ANQGSEA. This CDR3 region has 15 residues. This CDR3 is CSVVTPLFGANVLTF. The CDR3 DNA follows: TGCAGCGTTGTGACGCCCCTCTTCGGGGCCAACGTCCTGACTTTC.

The genes are TRBV20-1 and TRBJ2-7; 8 bases are a match to TRBD2. Trimming took 3 bases from V and 3 from J; bases not matched to a gene: 7. The CDR3 length is 14 residues. The V gene's germline CDR1 is DFQATT and CDR2 SNEGSKA (reference sequence). CDR3 in DNA: TGCAGTGCTAGTTCCCCCGCGGGAGGCTACGAGCAGTACTTC. The encoded protein is CSASSPAGGYEQYF.

V usage is TRBV29-1 and J usage is TRBJ2-7, with D possibly TRBD1 on 6 matching bases. Trimming left V 5 bases short and J 4 bases short, with 12 bases between. The germline V gene encodes CDR1 SQVTM and CDR2 ANQGSEA. This CDR3 is built from 12 residues. The CDR3: CSVSPGDYEQYF. CDR3 DNA sequence: TGCAGCGTTTCCCCAGGGGATTACGAGCAGTACTTC.

The CDR3 DNA is TGCGCCAGCAGCCAAGAGCACAGGGCGGGGGCTGAAGCTTTCTTT. It is translated as CASSQEHRAGAEAFF. This rearrangement joins TRBV4-3 to TRBJ1-1; TRBD1 might be the D (6 bases). Germline assignment: CDR1 LGHNA and CDR2 YSLEER. The ends were cut back, 0 bases at V and 6 bases at J, with 14 bases in the middle. The CDR3 length is 15 residues.

The rearrangement links TRBV7-2 to TRBJ2-3; the D is unclear. The V gene lost 5 bases and the J gene lost 0 bases, with 9 bases spanning the gap. The CDR3 is 14 residues long. Germline CDR1 is SGHTA and CDR2 is FQGNSA. The CDR3 DNA reads as TGTGCCAGCAGCCCGATGCCTAGCACAGATACGCAGTATTTT. Residues: CASSPMPSTDTQYF.

The DNA for the CDR3 is TGTGCCAGCAGCCCTGGGCCTATAGCGGGGGAGGAGACCCAGTACTTC. It specifies CASSPGPIAGEETQYF. The genes are TRBV5-4 and TRBJ2-5; 9 positions match TRBD2. Germline lookup yields CDR1 SGHNT and CDR2 YYREEE (reference sequence). V was pared by 4 bases and J by 5 bases, with 12 bases of the junction left unmatched. The CDR3 is 16 amino acids.

Here the CDR3 reads CASMAGTSDEQFF. CDR3 DNA: TGTGCCAGCATGGCAGGGACTTCGGATGAGCAGTTCTTC. The genes are TRBV2 and TRBJ2-1, with D possibly TRBD2 on 6 matching bases. This CDR3 has 13 residues. The germline V gene encodes CDR1 SNHLY and CDR2 FYNNEI. The V end lost 7 bases, the J end lost 8 bases, and 15 bases lay between the germline ends.

V usage is TRBV20-1 and J usage is TRBJ2-1; 7 positions match TRBD2. CDR3 length: 13 amino acids. Germline V gives CDR1 DFQATT, CDR2 SNEGSKA (reference sequence). Trimming took 3 bases from V and 6 from J; bases not matched to a gene: 5. The chain's CDR3 is CSASDGLVNEQFF. CDR3 coding DNA: TGCAGTGCTAGCGACGGACTAGTCAATGAGCAGTTCTTC.

The CDR3 DNA reads as TGTGCCAGCAGGGAAGGGAGGAGGGACACTGAAGCTTTCTTT. Translating gives CASREGRRDTEAFF. The chain couples TRBV28 to TRBJ1-1; D is unresolved. CDR1 is MDHEN and CDR2 is SYDVKM in the germline V gene. CDR3 length: 14 amino acids. V was trimmed by 6 bases and J by 3 bases, leaving 14 bases between them. The whole variable domain, filled in from reference TRBV28 and TRBJ1-1, reads DVKVTQSSRYLVKRTGEKVFLECVQDMDHENMFWYRQDPGLGLRLIYFSYDVKMKEKGDIPEGYSVSREKKERFSLILESASTNQTSMYLCASREGRRDTEAFFGQGTRLTVV.

The chain uses TRBV7-9 and TRBJ2-1, with no clear D. Between the trimmed V and J ends, which lost 1 base and 12 bases, there was a span of 7 bases. This CDR3 region has 11 residues. Germline CDR1 and CDR2: SEHNR and FQNEAQ (reference sequence). CDR3 nucleotides: TGTGCCAGCAGCTTAGATGTGGTGCAGTTCTTC. It codes for CASSLDVVQFF. The variable domain in full, completed from reference TRBV7-9 and TRBJ2-1, reads DTGVSQNPRHKITKRGQNVTFRCDPISEHNRLYWYRQTLGQGPEFLTYFQNEAQLEKSRLLSDRFSAERPKGSFSTLEIQRTEQGDSAMYLCASSLDVVQFFGPGTRLTVL.

V and J are TRBV6-6 and TRBJ2-1; 15 bases map to TRBD2. Germline V gene sequence: CDR1 MNHNY, CDR2 SVGAGI (reference sequence). Trimming at V came to 10 bases and at J to 8 bases, leaving 9 bases not matched to a gene. This CDR3 is 15 amino acids long. CDR3 bases: TGTGCCACGTCTGGGACTAGCGGGAGGAGGGATGAGCAGTTCTTC. It encodes CATSGTSGRRDEQFF.

This chain joins TRBV3-1 and TRBJ2-7; unclear D gene. This CDR3 comprises 12 residues. Germline-derived CDR1 and CDR2 are LGHDT and YNNKEL (reference sequence). Trimming removed 5 bases at V and 2 bases at J, with 7 bases between. The CDR3 loop is CASSSRTYEQYF. The CDR3 coding sequence is TGTGCCAGCAGCTCCCGAACCTACGAGCAGTACTTC.

The rearrangement joins TRBV9 to TRBJ1-5; no reliable D call. The CDR3 totals 15 residues. Germline V CDR1 and CDR2: SGDLS, YYNGEE. Trimming took off 4 bases at V and 4 bases at J, with 15 bases between the two ends. CDR3: CASSTHSGGNQPQHF. CDR3 DNA sequence: TGTGCCAGCAGCACCCACAGTGGCGGGAATCAGCCCCAGCATTTT.

The chain recombines TRBV6-1 with TRBJ2-6, with 14 bases lining up with TRBD2. The germline V gene has CDR1 MNHNS and CDR2 SASEGT. CDR3 size: 17 residues. V gave up 8 bases and J gave up 2 bases; unmatched junction bases: 5. The CDR3 protein is CASGQTSGRAGANVLTF. The CDR3 bases are TGTGCCAGCGGCCAGACTAGCGGGAGGGCTGGGGCCAACGTCCTGACTTTC.

This chain links TRBV18 with TRBJ2-5; D gene uncertain. CDR3 length: 14 amino acids. V was cut by 3 bases and J by 5 bases, with 13 bases left in between. Germline V gene data show CDR1 as KGHSH and CDR2 as LQKENI. CDR3 nucleotides: TGTGCCAGCTCACCTCCGTCCGAGAGGGAGACCCAGTACTTC. Protein sequence: CASSPPSERETQYF.

The chain uses TRBV20-1 and TRBJ2-1; D remains ambiguous. Trimming removed 5 bases from V and 6 bases from J, with 8 bases in between. Germline CDR1 reads DFQATT; CDR2 reads SNEGSKA (reference sequence). This CDR3 contains 11 residues. Here the CDR3 reads CSAPLINEQFF. In DNA, the CDR3 is TGCAGTGCTCCGCTTATCAATGAGCAGTTCTTC.

V gene TRBV12-3 or TRBV12-4 combines with J gene TRBJ2-7, with D maybe TRBD1 (6 bases). Trimming took 3 bases from V and 4 from J, leaving 10 bases between them. The CDR3 is made up of 13 amino acids. In DNA form, the CDR3 reads TGTGCCAGCAGTTTTGGACAGCTTTACGAGCAGTACTTC. Its translation is CASSFGQLYEQYF.

This sequence joins TRBV19 and TRBJ2-6; D may be TRBD1 or TRBD2 (5 bases each). From germline, CDR1 is LNHDA and CDR2 SQIVND (reference sequence). Trimming left V 5 bases short and J 0 bases short, with 11 bases between. The CDR3 is made up of 16 amino acids. The CDR3 DNA reads TGTGCCAGTAGTGGACGGGACCTCTCTGGGGCCAACGTCCTGACTTTC. This codes for CASSGRDLSGANVLTF.

The V call is TRBV28, the J call TRBJ2-7; D is perhaps TRBD1 (5 bases). Germline V gene sequence: CDR1 MDHEN, CDR2 SYDVKM. The CDR3 spans 13 residues. Trimming pared 4 bases from V and 2 bases from J, leaving 9 bases between. In DNA form, the CDR3 reads TGTGCCAGCAGTTCAGGGTTCGCCTACGAGCAGTACTTC. Protein product: CASSSGFAYEQYF. Drawing the rest from reference TRBV28 and TRBJ2-7, the complete variable domain is DVKVTQSSRYLVKRTGEKVFLECVQDMDHENMFWYRQDPGLGLRLIYFSYDVKMKEKGDIPEGYSVSREKKERFSLILESASTNQTSMYLCASSSGFAYEQYFGPGTRLTVT.

This chain joins TRBV19 and TRBJ2-2, with D perhaps given as TRBD1 or TRBD2 (6 bases each). V was trimmed by 10 bases and J by 5 bases, leaving 17 bases between them. CDR3 length equals 14 residues. Germline CDR1 reads LNHDA; CDR2 reads SQIVND (reference sequence). The CDR3 DNA reads as TGTGCCACATCAGGGGCGGGAAAAACCGGGGAGCTGTTTTTT. This gives the protein CATSGAGKTGELFF.

This chain links TRBV28 with TRBJ2-4; D not certain. This CDR3 contains 15 residues. Trimming pared 1 base from V and 1 base from J, leaving 8 bases between. The germline V gene encodes CDR1 MDHEN and CDR2 SYDVKM. The CDR3 sequence: CASSLFLGAKNIQYF. CDR3 nucleotides: TGTGCCAGCAGTTTATTCCTGGGGGCCAAAAACATTCAGTACTTC.

The chain combines TRBV20-1 with TRBJ2-7; the D gene is possibly TRBD1 (5 bases). CDR3 length: 11 residues. Germline-derived CDR1 and CDR2 are DFQATT and SNEGSKA (reference sequence). The V end was cut by 6 bases, the J end by 5 bases, with 11 bases between. The CDR3 sequence: CSAEPRDEQYF. In DNA form, the CDR3 reads TGCAGTGCCGAACCCAGGGACGAGCAGTACTTC.